The clone carrying this T cell receptor beta chain has a handful of counts. MiXCR, run by TCRdb on the RT-PCR reads, gives a single entry per CDR3 protein. This table has just under 550,000 distinct CDR3 sequences, roughly 23% appearing once. These data are taken from a study of response to subunit inactivated influenza vaccine. The CDR3 length is 13 residues. Trimming removed 6 bases at V and 6 bases at J, with 11 bases between. CDR1 is MNHNS and CDR2 is SASEGT in the germline V gene. These records were also assigned to another study, of T cells expressing NK-cell markers. That study reports: Scientists made TCR beta cDNA using 5'RACE template switching with UMIs.

Source: CD4+ T cells sorted from PBMCs, taken 12 days after vaccination. The sequence came from a man aged 45-65 years who received an inactivated influenza vaccine. The genes are TRBV6-1 and TRBJ2-2, with D possibly matching TRBD1 (7 bases). CDR3 sequence: CASSRGASGELFF. Here the CDR3 DNA reads TGTGCCAGCAGCAGGGGGGCCTCCGGGGAGCTGTTTTTT.